A selection of T cell receptor beta chains follows, all from one sample in a study of T cell responses to AZD1222 COVID-19 vaccine. Measured with immunoSEQ multiplex PCR; TCRdb has only the in-frame clones, and not every one. The data hold 90,000 to 120,000 clones, with around nine tenths observed a single time. The source material was peripheral blood, sampled on day 0 of AZD1222 vaccination. The source is an adult in good health. The CDR3 runs from the conserved cysteine through the conserved F or W. A D gene is named only where the DNA matches it firmly. Clone size appears in some rows only: once, few, many, or a class for an expanded clone.

abundance,j_gene,d_gene,len,v_gene,CDR3aa,CDR3nt
.,TRBJ2-7,.,13,TRBV27,CASSLSADYEQYF,TGTGCCAGCAGTTTATCCGCAGACTACGAGCAGTACTTC
.,TRBJ2-5,.,15,TRBV18,CASSPPGQSQETQYF,TGTGCCAGCTCACCCCCTGGACAGAGCCAAGAGACCCAGTACTTC
.,TRBJ2-1,.,13,TRBV7-2,CASSGAGHNEQFF,TGTGCCAGCAGCGGGGCCGGCCACAATGAGCAGTTCTTC
.,TRBJ2-1,.,14,TRBV24-1,CATSSSRAGVEQFF,TGTGCCACCAGTAGTTCCCGGGCAGGAGTTGAGCAGTTCTTC
.,TRBJ1-2,.,18,TRBV30,CAWSGSLDPRGGGYGYTF,TGTGCCTGGAGTGGTTCTTTAGACCCCCGGGGAGGGGGCTATGGCTACACCTTC
.,TRBJ2-5,TRBD2,16,TRBV5-1,CASSLASGGALETQYF,TGCGCCAGCAGCTTGGCGAGCGGGGGGGCCTTAGAGACCCAGTACTTC
.,TRBJ1-6,.,14,TRBV29-1,CSVATGLYNSPLHF,TGCAGCGTTGCCACAGGGCTCTATAATTCACCCCTCCACTTT
.,TRBJ2-1,.,13,TRBV2,CASNPNRRGEQFF,TGTGCCAGCAACCCGAACCGCCGAGGTGAGCAGTTCTTC
.,TRBJ1-6,.,16,TRBV7-2,CASRNQAGNYNSPLHF,TGTGCCAGCAGAAACCAAGCGGGCAATTATAATTCACCCCTCCACTTT
.,TRBJ2-3,.,13,TRBV9,CASSVDVTDTQYF,TGTGCCAGCAGCGTAGATGTCACAGATACGCAGTATTTT
.,TRBJ1-1,TRBD1,13,TRBV10-3,CAITGQGPTEAFF,TGTGCCATCACTGGACAGGGGCCCACTGAAGCTTTCTTT
.,TRBJ2-7,TRBD1,15,TRBV7-6,CASSLVLDRAYEQYF,TGTGCCAGCAGCTTAGTACTCGACAGGGCCTACGAGCAGTACTTC
.,TRBJ1-2,.,13,TRBV5-1,CASSLAGQLGYTF,TGCGCCAGCAGCTTGGCTGGACAACTTGGCTACACCTTC
.,TRBJ1-2,.,13,TRBV12-3/TRBV12-4,CASSRGSFLSDTF,TGTGCCAGCAGCCGGGGGTCCTTCCTTTCGGACACCTTC
.,TRBJ2-7,TRBD2,16,TRBV7-6,CASSLGPAGGRQEQYF,TGTGCCAGCAGCTTAGGCCCAGCGGGAGGGCGGCAAGAGCAGTACTTC
.,TRBJ2-5,TRBD1,14,TRBV6-5,CAGHKGQGGETQYF,TGTGCCGGGCATAAGGGACAGGGAGGGGAGACCCAGTACTTC
.,TRBJ2-5,TRBD2,15,TRBV5-1,CASSLDGGNQETQYF,TGCGCCAGCAGCTTGGACGGGGGGAACCAAGAGACCCAGTACTTC
.,TRBJ2-1,TRBD2,15,TRBV12-5,CASGLVAGGYNEQFF,TGTGCTAGTGGTTTGGTAGCGGGGGGCTACAATGAGCAGTTCTTC
once,TRBJ1-2,.,14,TRBV21-1,CASSKTTGARGYTF,TGTGCCAGCAGCAAAACGACAGGGGCGCGCGGCTACACCTTC
.,TRBJ2-7,TRBD1,12,TRBV28,CASRDRVYEQYF,TGTGCCAGTAGGGACAGGGTCTACGAGCAGTACTTC
once,TRBJ1-1,.,11,TRBV19,CASRWNTEAFF,TGTGCCAGTCGGTGGAACACTGAAGCTTTCTTT
.,TRBJ2-1,.,10,TRBV30,CAWGDNEQFF,TGTGCCTGGGGTGACAATGAGCAGTTCTTC
.,TRBJ1-2,.,14,TRBV4-2,CASSQDRSNGGYTF,TGTGCCAGCAGCCAGGACCGCTCTAATGGTGGCTACACCTTC
.,TRBJ1-6,.,14,TRBV28,CASSFEGVGSPLHF,TGTGCCAGCAGTTTCGAGGGGGTAGGGTCACCCCTCCACTTT
.,TRBJ2-5,.,13,TRBV28,CASHPQGRKTQYF,TGTGCCAGCCATCCACAGGGGAGGAAGACCCAGTACTTC
.,TRBJ2-7,TRBD2,14,TRBV6-5,CASRKQAGAGEQYF,TGTGCCAGCAGGAAACAAGCGGGAGCGGGCGAGCAGTACTTC
.,TRBJ1-4,.,16,TRBV11-3,CASSFNRAPTNEKLFF,TGTGCCAGCAGCTTCAACAGGGCCCCAACTAATGAAAAACTGTTTTTT
.,TRBJ1-6,.,14,TRBV7-8,CASSLEPGSSPLHF,TGTGCCAGCAGCTTAGAGCCAGGGAGCTCACCCCTCCACTTT
.,TRBJ1-2,.,12,TRBV11-2,CASSPTDYGYTF,TGTGCCAGCAGCCCGACAGACTATGGCTACACCTTC
.,TRBJ2-3,.,15,TRBV5-1,CASSPYGTETDTQYF,TGCGCCAGCAGCCCCTATGGGACGGAGACAGATACGCAGTATTTT
.,TRBJ2-1,.,13,TRBV12-5,CASGRDSYNEQFF,TGTGCTAGTGGACGCGACAGCTACAATGAGCAGTTCTTC
.,TRBJ1-5,.,17,TRBV4-2,CASSQGAADYSNQPQHF,TGTGCCAGCAGCCAAGGGGCAGCCGATTATAGCAATCAGCCCCAGCATTTT
.,TRBJ2-7,TRBD1,15,TRBV5-5,CASSNRDRGLYEQYF,TGTGCCAGCAGCAACCGGGACAGGGGGCTCTACGAGCAGTACTTC
few,TRBJ2-3,.,16,TRBV5-8,CASNPTGTLEADTQYF,TGTGCCAGCAACCCGACCGGGACCCTAGAGGCAGATACGCAGTATTTT
.,TRBJ1-2,.,12,TRBV27,CASSSSGYGYTF,TGTGCCAGCAGTTCCTCGGGCTATGGCTACACCTTC
.,TRBJ2-3,.,15,TRBV4-2,CASSLSGTKGDTQYF,TGTGCCAGCAGCCTTTCCGGGACGAAGGGAGATACGCAGTATTTT
.,TRBJ1-2,.,12,TRBV19,CASSSPPEGYTF,TGTGCCAGTAGTTCACCCCCCGAGGGCTACACCTTC
.,TRBJ1-2,.,12,TRBV12-3/TRBV12-4,CASGSVDYGYTF,TGTGCCAGTGGCTCTGTGGACTATGGCTACACCTTC
.,TRBJ2-1,.,17,TRBV5-4,CASSSAPSVSSYNEQFF,TGTGCCAGCAGCTCGGCTCCTAGCGTAAGCTCCTACAATGAGCAGTTCTTC
.,TRBJ2-5,TRBD1,14,TRBV5-1,CASSPGQYQETQYF,TGCGCCAGCAGCCCGGGACAGTACCAAGAGACCCAGTACTTC
.,TRBJ1-2,.,13,TRBV15,CATSSGTGYGYTF,TGTGCCACCAGCAGCGGGACCGGCTATGGCTACACCTTC
.,TRBJ1-6,.,16,TRBV4-1,CASSQEGSGYNSPLHF,TGCGCCAGCAGCCAAGAGGGGTCGGGATATAATTCACCCCTCCACTTT
once,TRBJ2-2,.,14,TRBV3-1/TRBV3-2,CASSQGPSTGELFF,TGTGCCAGCAGCCAAGGACCTAGCACCGGGGAGCTGTTTTTT
.,TRBJ1-2,TRBD1,15,TRBV27,CASSIQRTGPRGYTF,TGTGCCAGCAGTATTCAGAGGACAGGGCCGCGTGGCTACACCTTC
.,TRBJ2-7,.,12,TRBV6-2/TRBV6-3,CASTPGLVEQYF,TGTGCCAGCACCCCGGGGCTAGTCGAGCAGTACTTC
.,TRBJ1-1,.,13,TRBV6-5,CASTQASWTEAFF,TGTGCCAGCACCCAGGCCTCATGGACTGAAGCTTTCTTT
.,TRBJ1-1,.,16,TRBV5-5,CASSGRPGEMDTEAFF,TGTGCCAGCAGCGGGAGGCCCGGGGAAATGGACACTGAAGCTTTCTTT
.,TRBJ1-6,TRBD1,14,TRBV4-1,CASGEQGAMSPLHF,TGCGCCAGCGGCGAACAGGGGGCTATGTCACCCCTCCACTTT
.,TRBJ1-6,.,16,TRBV6-1,CASSELTSSYNSPLHF,TGTGCCAGCAGCGAACTGACGAGCTCCTATAATTCACCCCTCCACTTT
few,TRBJ2-7,TRBD2,15,TRBV19,CASSIIGGSGYEQYF,TGTGCCAGTAGTATAATCGGCGGGAGCGGCTACGAGCAGTACTTC
once,TRBJ1-2,.,13,TRBV5-1,CATAGPGEEGYTF,TGCGCCACGGCCGGACCAGGGGAGGAGGGCTACACCTTC
.,TRBJ1-3,.,14,TRBV3-1/TRBV3-2,CASSQEQYGNTIYF,TGTGCCAGCAGCCAAGAACAGTATGGAAACACCATATATTTT
once,TRBJ2-1,.,13,TRBV2,CASRGPRPHEQFF,TGTGCCAGCAGGGGCCCTAGACCCCATGAGCAGTTCTTC
.,TRBJ1-5,.,14,TRBV28,CASSLPQGNQPQHF,TGTGCCAGCAGTTTACCCCAGGGTAATCAGCCCCAGCATTTT
.,TRBJ2-1,.,15,TRBV11-2,CASSLVFSGYNEQFF,TGTGCCAGCAGCTTAGTTTTTAGCGGCTACAATGAGCAGTTCTTC
.,TRBJ2-7,TRBD2,15,TRBV3-1/TRBV3-2,CASSHSLAGAYEQYF,TGTGCCAGCAGCCACTCACTAGCGGGGGCCTACGAGCAGTACTTC
.,TRBJ1-6,.,13,TRBV9,CASSPRQTSPLHF,TGTGCCAGCAGCCCCCGACAGACTTCACCCCTCCACTTT